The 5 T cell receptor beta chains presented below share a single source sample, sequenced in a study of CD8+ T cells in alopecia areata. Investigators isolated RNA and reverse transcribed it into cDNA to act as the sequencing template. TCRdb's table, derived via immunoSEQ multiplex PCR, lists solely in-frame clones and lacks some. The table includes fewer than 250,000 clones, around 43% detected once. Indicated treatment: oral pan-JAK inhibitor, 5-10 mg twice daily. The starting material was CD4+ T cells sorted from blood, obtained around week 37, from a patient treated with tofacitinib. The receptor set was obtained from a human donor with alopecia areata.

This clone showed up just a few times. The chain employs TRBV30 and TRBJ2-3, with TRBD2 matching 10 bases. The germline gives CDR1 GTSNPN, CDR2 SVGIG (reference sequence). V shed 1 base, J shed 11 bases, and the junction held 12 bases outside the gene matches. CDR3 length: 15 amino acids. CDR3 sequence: CAWSELAGGHLGQYF. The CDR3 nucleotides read TGTGCCTGGAGTGAGTTAGCGGGAGGCCACTTGGGGCAGTATTTT.

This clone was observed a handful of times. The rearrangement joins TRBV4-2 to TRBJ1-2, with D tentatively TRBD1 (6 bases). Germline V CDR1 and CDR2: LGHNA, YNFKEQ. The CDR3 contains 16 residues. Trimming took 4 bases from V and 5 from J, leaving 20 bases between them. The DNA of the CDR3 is TGTGCCAGCAGCCTCCCGAGTCGGTCGGGGGCGTATGGCTACACCTTC. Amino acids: CASSLPSRSGAYGYTF.

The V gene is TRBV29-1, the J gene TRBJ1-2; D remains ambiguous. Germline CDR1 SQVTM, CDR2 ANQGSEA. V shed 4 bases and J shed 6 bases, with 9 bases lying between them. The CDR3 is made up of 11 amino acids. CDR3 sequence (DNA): TGCAGCGTTGGGAGGGAACATGGCTACACCTTC. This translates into CSVGREHGYTF.

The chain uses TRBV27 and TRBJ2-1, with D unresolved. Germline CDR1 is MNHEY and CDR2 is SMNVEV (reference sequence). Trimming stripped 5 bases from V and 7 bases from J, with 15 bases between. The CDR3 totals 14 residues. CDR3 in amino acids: CASSPGEGLNEQFF. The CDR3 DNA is TGTGCCAGCAGTCCAGGAGAAGGCTTAAATGAGCAGTTCTTC.

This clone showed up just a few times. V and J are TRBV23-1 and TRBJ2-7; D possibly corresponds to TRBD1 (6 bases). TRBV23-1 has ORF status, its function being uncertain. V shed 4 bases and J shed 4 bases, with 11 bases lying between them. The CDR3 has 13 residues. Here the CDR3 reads CASSLGTPYEQYF. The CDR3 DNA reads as TGCGCCAGCAGTCTAGGGACACCATACGAGCAGTACTTC.